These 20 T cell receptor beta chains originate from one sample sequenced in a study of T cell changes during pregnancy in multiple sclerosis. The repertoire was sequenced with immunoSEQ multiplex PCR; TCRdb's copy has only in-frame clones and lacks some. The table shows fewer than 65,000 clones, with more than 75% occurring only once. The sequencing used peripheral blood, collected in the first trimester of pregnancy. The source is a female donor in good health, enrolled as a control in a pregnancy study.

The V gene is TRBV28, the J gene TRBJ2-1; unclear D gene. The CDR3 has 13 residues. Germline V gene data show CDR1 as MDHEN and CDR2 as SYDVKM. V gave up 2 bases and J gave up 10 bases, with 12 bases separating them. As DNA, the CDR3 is TGTGCCAGCAGTTTACGGAGATATGCAGAGCAGTTCTTC. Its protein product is CASSLRRYAEQFF.

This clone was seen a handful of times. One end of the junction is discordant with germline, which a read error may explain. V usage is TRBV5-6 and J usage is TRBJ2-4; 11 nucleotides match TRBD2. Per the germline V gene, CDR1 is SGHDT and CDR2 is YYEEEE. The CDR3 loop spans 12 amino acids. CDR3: CASSVTSGGTVF. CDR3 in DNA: TGTGCCAGCAGCGTTACTAGCGGGGGAACGGTCTTC. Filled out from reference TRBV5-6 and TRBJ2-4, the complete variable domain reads DAGVTQSPTHLIKTRGQQVTLRCSPKSGHDTVSWYQQALGQGPQFIFQYYEEEERQRGNFPDRFSGHQFPNYSSELNVNALLLGDSALYLCASSVTSGGTVFGAGTRLSVL.

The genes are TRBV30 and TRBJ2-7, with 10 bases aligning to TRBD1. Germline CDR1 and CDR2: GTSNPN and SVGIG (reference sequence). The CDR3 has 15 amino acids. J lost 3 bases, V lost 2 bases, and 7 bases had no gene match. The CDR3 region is CAWSPPGQGNYEQYF. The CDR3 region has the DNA TGTGCCTGGAGTCCCCCGGGACAGGGGAACTACGAGCAGTACTTC.

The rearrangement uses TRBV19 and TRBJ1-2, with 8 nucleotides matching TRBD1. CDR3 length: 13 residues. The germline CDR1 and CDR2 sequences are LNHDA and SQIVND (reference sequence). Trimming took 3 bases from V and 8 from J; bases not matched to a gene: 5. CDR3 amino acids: CASSIVQGEGYTF. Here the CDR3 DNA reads TGTGCCAGTAGTATCGTACAGGGGGAAGGCTACACCTTC.

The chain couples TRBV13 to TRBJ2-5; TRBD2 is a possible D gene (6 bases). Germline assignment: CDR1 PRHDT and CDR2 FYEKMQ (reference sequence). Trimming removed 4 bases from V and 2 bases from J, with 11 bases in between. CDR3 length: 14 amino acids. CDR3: CASSWAGLQETQYF. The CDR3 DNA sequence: TGTGCCAGCAGCTGGGCCGGACTACAAGAGACCCAGTACTTC.

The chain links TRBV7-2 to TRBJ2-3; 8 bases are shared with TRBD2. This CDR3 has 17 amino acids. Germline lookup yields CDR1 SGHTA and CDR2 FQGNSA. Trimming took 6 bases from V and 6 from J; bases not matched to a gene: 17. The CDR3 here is CASRRGSGGPLIDTQYF. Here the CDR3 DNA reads TGTGCCAGCAGACGGGGGTCGGGGGGGCCCTTAATTGATACGCAGTATTTT.

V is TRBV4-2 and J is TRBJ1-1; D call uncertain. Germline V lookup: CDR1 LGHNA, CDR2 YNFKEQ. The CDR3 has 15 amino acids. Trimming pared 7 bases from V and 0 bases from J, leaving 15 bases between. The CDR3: CASTRRVDMNTEAFF. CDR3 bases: TGTGCCAGCACCCGGCGAGTTGACATGAACACTGAAGCTTTCTTT.

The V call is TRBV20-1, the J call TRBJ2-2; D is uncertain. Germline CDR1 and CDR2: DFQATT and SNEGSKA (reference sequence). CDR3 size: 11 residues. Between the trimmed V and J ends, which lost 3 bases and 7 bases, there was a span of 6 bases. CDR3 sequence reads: CSASNGGELFF. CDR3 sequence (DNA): TGCAGTGCTAGTAACGGCGGGGAGCTGTTTTTT.

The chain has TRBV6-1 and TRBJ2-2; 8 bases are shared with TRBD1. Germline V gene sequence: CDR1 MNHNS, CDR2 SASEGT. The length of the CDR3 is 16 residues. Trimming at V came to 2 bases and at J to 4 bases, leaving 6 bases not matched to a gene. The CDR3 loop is CASSESRTGITGELFF. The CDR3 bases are TGTGCCAGCAGTGAATCCCGGACAGGGATCACCGGGGAGCTGTTTTTT.

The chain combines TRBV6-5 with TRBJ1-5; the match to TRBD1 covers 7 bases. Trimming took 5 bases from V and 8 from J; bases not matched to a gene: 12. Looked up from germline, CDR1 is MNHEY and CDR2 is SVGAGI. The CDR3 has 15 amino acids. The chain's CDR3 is CASSPTGSQSEPQHF. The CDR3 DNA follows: TGTGCCAGCAGTCCGACAGGGTCCCAATCAGAGCCCCAGCATTTT.

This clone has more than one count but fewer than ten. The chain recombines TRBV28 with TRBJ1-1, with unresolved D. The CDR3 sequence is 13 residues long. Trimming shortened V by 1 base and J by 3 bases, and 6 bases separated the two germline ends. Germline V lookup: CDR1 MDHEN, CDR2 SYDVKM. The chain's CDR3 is CASSLFADTEAFF. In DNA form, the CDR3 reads TGTGCCAGCAGTTTATTTGCGGACACTGAAGCTTTCTTT.

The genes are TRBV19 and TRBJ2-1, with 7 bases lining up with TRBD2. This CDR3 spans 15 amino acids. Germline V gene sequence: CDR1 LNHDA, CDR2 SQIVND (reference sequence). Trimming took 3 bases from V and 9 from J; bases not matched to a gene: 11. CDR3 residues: CASSINSGLRLEQFF. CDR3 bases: TGTGCCAGTAGTATCAATAGCGGGTTAAGACTTGAGCAGTTCTTC. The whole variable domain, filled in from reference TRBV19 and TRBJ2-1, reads DGGITQSPKYLFRKEGQNVTLSCEQNLNHDAMYWYRQDPGQGLRLIYYSQIVNDFQKGDIAEGYSVSREKKESFPLTVTSAQKNPTAFYLCASSINSGLRLEQFFGPGTRLTVL.

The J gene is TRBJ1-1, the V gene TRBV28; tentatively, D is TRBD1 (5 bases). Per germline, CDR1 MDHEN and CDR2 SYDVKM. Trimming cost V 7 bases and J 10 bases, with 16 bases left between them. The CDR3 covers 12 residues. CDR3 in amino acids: CASKIQAVGAFF. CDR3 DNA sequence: TGTGCCAGCAAAATACAGGCTGTGGGAGCTTTCTTT. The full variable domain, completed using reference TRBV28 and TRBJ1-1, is DVKVTQSSRYLVKRTGEKVFLECVQDMDHENMFWYRQDPGLGLRLIYFSYDVKMKEKGDIPEGYSVSREKKERFSLILESASTNQTSMYLCASKIQAVGAFFGQGTRLTVV.

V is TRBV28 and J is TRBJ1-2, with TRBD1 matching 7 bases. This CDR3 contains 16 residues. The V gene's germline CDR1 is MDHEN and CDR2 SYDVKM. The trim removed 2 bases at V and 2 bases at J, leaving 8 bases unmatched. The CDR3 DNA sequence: TGTGCCAGCAGTTTACTTGGGACAGCCCTAAACTATGGCTACACCTTC. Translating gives CASSLLGTALNYGYTF.

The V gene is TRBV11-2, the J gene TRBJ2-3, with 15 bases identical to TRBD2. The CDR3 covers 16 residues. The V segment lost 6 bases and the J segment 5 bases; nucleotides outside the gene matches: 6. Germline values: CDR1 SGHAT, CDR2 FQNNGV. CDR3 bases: TGTGCCAGCAGTTGGACTAGCGGGAGGGAACGAGATACGCAGTATTTT. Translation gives CASSWTSGRERDTQYF.

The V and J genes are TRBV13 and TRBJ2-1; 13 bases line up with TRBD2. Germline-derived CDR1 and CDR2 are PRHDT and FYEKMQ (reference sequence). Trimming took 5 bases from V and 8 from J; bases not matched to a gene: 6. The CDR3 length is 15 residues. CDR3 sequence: CASSTGTSGIDEQFF. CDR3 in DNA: TGTGCCAGCAGCACCGGGACTAGCGGGATCGATGAGCAGTTCTTC.

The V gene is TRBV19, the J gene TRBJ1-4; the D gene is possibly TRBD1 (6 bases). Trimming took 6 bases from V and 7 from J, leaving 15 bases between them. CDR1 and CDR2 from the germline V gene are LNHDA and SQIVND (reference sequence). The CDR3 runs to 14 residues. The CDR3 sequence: CASRRDGQSEKLFF. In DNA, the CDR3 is TGTGCCAGTAGACGCGACGGACAGAGTGAAAAACTGTTTTTT.

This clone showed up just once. The CDR3 loop is CASSSPGGETQYF. The CDR3 DNA reads as TGTGCCAGCAGCTCCCCCGGTGGAGAGACCCAGTACTTC. The V and J genes are TRBV7-2 and TRBJ2-5, with D unclear. From germline, CDR1 is SGHTA and CDR2 FQGNSA. V was shortened by 4 bases and J by 4 bases, with 10 bases between the two germline ends. The CDR3 consists of 13 residues.

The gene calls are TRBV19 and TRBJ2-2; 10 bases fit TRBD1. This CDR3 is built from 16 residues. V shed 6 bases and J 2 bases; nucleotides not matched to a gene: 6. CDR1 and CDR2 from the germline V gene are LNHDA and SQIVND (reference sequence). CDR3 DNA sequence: TGTGCCAGTAGAAACCGGGACAGGGGAAACACCGGGGAGCTGTTTTTT. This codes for CASRNRDRGNTGELFF.

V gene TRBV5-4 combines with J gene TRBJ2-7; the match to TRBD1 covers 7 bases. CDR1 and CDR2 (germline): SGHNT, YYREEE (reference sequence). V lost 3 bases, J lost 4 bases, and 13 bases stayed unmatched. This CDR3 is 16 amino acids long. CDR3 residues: CASSSTADRVPYEQYF. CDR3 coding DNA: TGTGCCAGCAGCTCCACCGCCGACAGGGTTCCTTACGAGCAGTACTTC. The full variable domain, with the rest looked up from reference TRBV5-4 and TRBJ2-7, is ETGVTQSPTHLIKTRGQQVTLRCSSQSGHNTVSWYQQALGQGPQFIFQYYREEENGRGNFPPRFSGLQFPNYSSELNVNALELDDSALYLCASSSTADRVPYEQYFGPGTRLTVT.